A selection of T cell receptor beta chains follows, all from one sample in a study of preoperative IRX-2 immunotherapy in early breast cancer. The data were produced by immunoSEQ multiplex PCR, yet TCRdb's version contains in-frame clones alone and is incomplete. The sample shows around 88,000 clones, roughly 90% of them seen only once. The sequenced sample was tumor tissue, obtained after IRX-2 immunotherapy. The origin of the receptors is a human donor with breast cancer. Both conserved end residues are part of each CDR3. D genes are given only for firm matches. Clone size is not always given. Where it is, it says once, few, many or a class for expanded clones.

>TRBJ2-1|TRBD2|TRBV7-6|once
TGTGCCAGCAGCTTGGGACTAGCGGCAAGGGAGCAGTTCTTC
CASSLGLAAREQFF
>TRBJ2-7|TRBD2|TRBV6-8|NA
TGTGCCAGCAGCTCCCTACGGGGCGGGGGGGCCCACTACGAGCAGTACTTC
CASSSLRGGGAHYEQYF
>TRBJ2-1|TRBD2|TRBV19|once
TGTGCCAGTAGCGTCCTAGCGGGGGACAATGAGCAGTTCTTC
CASSVLAGDNEQFF
>TRBJ1-5|NA|TRBV10-2|NA
TGCGCCAGCAGTGATTTGAATCAGCCCCAGCATTTT
CASSDLNQPQHF
>TRBJ1-1|NA|TRBV19|NA
TGTGCCAGTCTTACCTTTTTGGGTGAAGCTTTCTTT
CASLTFLGEAFF
>TRBJ2-5|NA|TRBV6-7|NA
TGTGCCAGCAGACTTAGCGGACAAGAGACCCAGTACTTC
CASRLSGQETQYF
>TRBJ1-5|NA|TRBV19|NA
TGTGCCAGTAGTATCTTGCCCCGTTTCAGCAATCAGCCCCAGCATTTT
CASSILPRFSNQPQHF
>TRBJ1-6|TRBD1|TRBV5-1|once
TGCGCCAGCAGCGCCGGGACAGACTATAATTCACCCCTCCACTTT
CASSAGTDYNSPLHF
>TRBJ1-1|NA|TRBV19|NA
TGTGCCAGTAGTCTATATGGTCAACGGAGGCTAAACACTGAAGCTTTCTTT
CASSLYGQRRLNTEAFF
>TRBJ1-2|NA|TRBV30|NA
TGTGCCTGGTCAAAGGTTCCTTCTAACTATGGCTACACCTTC
CAWSKVPSNYGYTF
>TRBJ2-1|NA|TRBV14|NA
TGTGCCAGCAGCCAAGTAGGGGGGGCCTCCTACAATGAGCAGTTCTTC
CASSQVGGASYNEQFF
>TRBJ1-5|NA|TRBV28|NA
TGTGCCAGCACCTTTCGATCGGGACAGCCCCAGCATTTT
CASTFRSGQPQHF
>TRBJ1-5|NA|TRBV5-1|NA
TGCGTTAGCAGCTTTACCCCTCTTGACCAGGTGAATCAGCCCCAGCATTTT
CVSSFTPLDQVNQPQHF
>TRBJ1-2|NA|TRBV10-2|few
TGCGCCAGCAGTGAAGGGGTGGGCTATGGCTACACCTTC
CASSEGVGYGYTF
>TRBJ2-3|TRBD2|TRBV7-6|NA
TGTGCCAGCAGCTTAACTAGCGGGAGACCCGGGACGCAGTATTTT
CASSLTSGRPGTQYF
>TRBJ2-1|TRBD2|TRBV2|NA
TGTGCCAGCAGCGCGACTAGCGGGAGACACAATGAGCAGTTCTTC
CASSATSGRHNEQFF
>TRBJ2-1|NA|TRBV28|NA
TGTGCCAGCACCCCGCTCCCCAGGATGCGGTTCTTC
CASTPLPRMRFF
>TRBJ2-7|TRBD2|TRBV19|NA
TGTGCCAGTAGTCATACCGCTAGCGGGAGCAAGCAGTACTTC
CASSHTASGSKQYF
>TRBJ1-4|NA|TRBV30|NA
TGTGCCTGGAGTGCCCCCGGAGGGTTTAATGAAAAACTGTTTTTT
CAWSAPGGFNEKLFF
>TRBJ1-6|NA|TRBV6-8|NA
TGTGCCAGCAGCACGGGGGGGGTGAATTCACCCCTCCACTTT
CASSTGGVNSPLHF
>TRBJ1-3|TRBD1|TRBV18|NA
TGTGCCAGCTCACTCGGACAGGGGTCTGGAAACACCATATATTTT
CASSLGQGSGNTIYF
>TRBJ2-5|NA|TRBV5-1|NA
TGCGCCAGCAGCTTGGATGGGGGTTACCCCCGAGAGACCCAGTACTTC
CASSLDGGYPRETQYF
>TRBJ1-1|NA|TRBV19|NA
TGTGCCAGTAGTATGGGGCCCAGACAACCGAGCACTGAAGCTTTCTTT
CASSMGPRQPSTEAFF
>TRBJ1-1|NA|TRBV5-1|NA
TGCGCCAGCAGCTTGGAAGGGAGGAACACTGAAGCTTTCTTT
CASSLEGRNTEAFF
>TRBJ1-5|TRBD1|TRBV6-8|NA
TGTGCCAGCAGTCGCAGGGGGGGCAATCAGCCCCAGCATTTT
CASSRRGGNQPQHF
>TRBJ1-3|NA|TRBV5-1|NA
TGCGCCAGCAGCTTGGCCGGGGGGCCGGAGGCCGGAAACACCATATATTTT
CASSLAGGPEAGNTIYF
>TRBJ2-5|NA|TRBV6-8|once
TGTGCCAGCAGTTCCTCAAGTGCGGGGAAAGGGACCCAGTACTTC
CASSSSSAGKGTQYF
>TRBJ1-5|NA|TRBV19|NA
TGTGCCAGTACCGCCGAGGTAGTGTCCGGAGGTGGGCCCCAGCATTTT
CASTAEVVSGGGPQHF
>TRBJ2-7|NA|TRBV28|once
TGTGCCAGCAGTTTGAGGGGACCCCCCTACGAGCAGTACTTC
CASSLRGPPYEQYF
>TRBJ1-1|NA|TRBV19|NA
TGTGCCAGTAACACCCTTTGGGGTAGACCAACAAGAGAAGCTTTCTTT
CASNTLWGRPTREAFF
>TRBJ2-7|NA|TRBV22-1|NA
TGTGCCAGCAGCTTTCTAGGACAGGCCTACGAGCAGTACTTC
CASSFLGQAYEQYF
>TRBJ2-7|NA|TRBV28|NA
TGTGCCAGCAGTTTACGTTCCTACGAGCAGTACTTC
CASSLRSYEQYF
>TRBJ2-7|TRBD2|TRBV6-8|once
TGTGCCAGCATGGGGGGGGTAACCTACGAGCAGTACTTC
CASMGGVTYEQYF
>TRBJ1-1|NA|TRBV19|once
TGTGCCAGTAGTATGGTGGGAGAAGCTTTCTTT
CASSMVGEAFF
>TRBJ1-2|NA|TRBV11-3|NA
TGTGCCAGCAGCTCAATTAGGGATAACTATGGCTACACCTTC
CASSSIRDNYGYTF
>TRBJ2-1|NA|TRBV18|NA
TGTGCCAGCTCACCACCGACCACGGAAAGGGGCTGGGATGAGCAGTTCTTC
CASSPPTTERGWDEQFF
>TRBJ2-2|NA|TRBV11-3|NA
TGTGCCAGCAGCTTAGGCACCGGGAACACCGGGGAGCTGTTTTTT
CASSLGTGNTGELFF
>TRBJ2-7|TRBD2|TRBV6-8|NA
TGTGCCAGCAGTAGCGGGACCGCGAGCTCCTACGAGCAGTACTTC
CASSSGTASSYEQYF
>TRBJ2-1|NA|TRBV7-6|NA
TGTGCCAGCAGCTTGGGGGGAGTAGCAAATGAGCAGTTCTTC
CASSLGGVANEQFF
>TRBJ1-2|NA|TRBV29-1|once
TGCAGCGTTGGACTCCTGGACGGGGGGAATTATGGCTACACCTTC
CSVGLLDGGNYGYTF
>TRBJ1-5|NA|TRBV30|NA
TGTGCCTGGAGTGGACAGTCCAATCAGCCCCAGCATTTT
CAWSGQSNQPQHF
>TRBJ2-2|TRBD1|TRBV5-1|once
TGCGCCAGCAGCCACGGGACAGGGGCCGGCGGGGAGCTGTTTTTT
CASSHGTGAGGELFF
>TRBJ1-5|NA|TRBV5-1|once
TGCGCCAGCAAGCCCGACAGTAGCAATCAGCCCCAGCATTTT
CASKPDSSNQPQHF
>TRBJ1-2|NA|TRBV14|NA
TGTGCCAGCAGCCAAGAGGACTTTTATGGCTACACCTTC
CASSQEDFYGYTF
>TRBJ2-5|NA|TRBV19|NA
TGTGCCAGGCAATCCGGGGGCCCGGGGACCCAGTACTTC
CARQSGGPGTQYF
>TRBJ2-1|NA|TRBV29-1|NA
TGCAGCGGAACCACAGGGAATCGTGCCAATGAGCAGTTCTTC
CSGTTGNRANEQFF
>TRBJ1-5|NA|TRBV6-8|NA
TGTGCCAGCAGAAACAGGTATAGCAATCAGCCCCAGCATTTT
CASRNRYSNQPQHF
>TRBJ1-5|NA|TRBV19|NA
TGTGCCAGTGGGGGGGAGAGTGACATCAATCAGCCCCAGCATTTT
CASGGESDINQPQHF
>TRBJ1-1|NA|TRBV6-8|NA
TGTGCCACCGCAGGGGAGAGGACTGAAGCTTTCTTT
CATAGERTEAFF
>TRBJ1-5|TRBD1|TRBV6-8|few
TGTGCCAGCAGTTCCTCTCCGGGACAGGGGATCCAGCCCCAGCATTTT
CASSSSPGQGIQPQHF
>TRBJ1-1|NA|TRBV28|once
TGTGCCAGCAGTCGAGCGGGAGGGAGCACTGAAGCTTTCTTT
CASSRAGGSTEAFF
>TRBJ2-7|NA|TRBV6-8|NA
TGTGCCAGCGGTATAGCGGCTTCCTACGAGCAGTACTTC
CASGIAASYEQYF
>TRBJ2-6|NA|TRBV19|NA
TGTGTCAGTAGTCCTGGGGGGTTGGACAGCTCTGGGGCCAACGTCCTGACTTTC
CVSSPGGLDSSGANVLTF